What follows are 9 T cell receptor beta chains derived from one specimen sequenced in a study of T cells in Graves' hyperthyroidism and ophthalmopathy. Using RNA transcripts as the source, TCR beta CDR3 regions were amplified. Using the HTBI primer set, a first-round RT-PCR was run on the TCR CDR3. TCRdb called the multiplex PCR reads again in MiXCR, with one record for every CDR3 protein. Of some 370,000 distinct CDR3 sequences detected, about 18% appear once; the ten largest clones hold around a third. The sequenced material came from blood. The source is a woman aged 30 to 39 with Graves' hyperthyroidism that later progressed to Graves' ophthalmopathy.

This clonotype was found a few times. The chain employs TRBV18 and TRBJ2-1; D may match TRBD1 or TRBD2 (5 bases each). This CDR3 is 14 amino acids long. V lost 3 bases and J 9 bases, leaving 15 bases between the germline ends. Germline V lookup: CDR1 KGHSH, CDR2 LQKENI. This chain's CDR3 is CASSPGDRPTEQFF. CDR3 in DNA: TGTGCCAGCTCACCGGGGGACCGCCCTACTGAGCAGTTCTTC.

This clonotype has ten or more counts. The DNA for the CDR3 is TGTGCCAGCAGTGAAATGCTGTTATTGAACCAGCATTTT. Protein product: CASSEMLLLNQHF. The chain uses TRBV6-1 and TRBJ1-5; D unclear. Germline V lookup: CDR1 MNHNS, CDR2 SASEGT. V dropped 2 bases and J dropped 12 bases, with 14 bases sitting between them. There are 13 residues in the CDR3.

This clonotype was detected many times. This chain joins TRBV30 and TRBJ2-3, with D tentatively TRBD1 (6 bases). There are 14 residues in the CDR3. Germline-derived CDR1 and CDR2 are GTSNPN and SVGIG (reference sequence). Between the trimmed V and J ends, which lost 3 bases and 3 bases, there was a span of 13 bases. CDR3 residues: CAWSRGSKTDTQYF. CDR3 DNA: TGTGCCTGGAGCAGGGGTTCCAAAACAGATACGCAGTATTTT.

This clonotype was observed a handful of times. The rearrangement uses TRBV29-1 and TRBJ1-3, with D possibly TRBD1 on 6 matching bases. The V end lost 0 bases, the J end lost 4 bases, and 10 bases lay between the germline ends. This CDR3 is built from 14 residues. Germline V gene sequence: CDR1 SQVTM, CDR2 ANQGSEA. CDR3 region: CSVEDSGAGNTIYF. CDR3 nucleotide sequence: TGCAGCGTTGAAGATTCAGGGGCCGGAAACACCATATATTTT. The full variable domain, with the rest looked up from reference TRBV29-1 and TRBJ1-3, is SAVISQKPSRDICQRGTSLTIQCQVDSQVTMMFWYRQQPGQSLTLIATANQGSEATYESGFVIDKFPISRPNLTFSTLTVSNMSPEDSSIYLCSVEDSGAGNTIYFGEGSWLTVV.

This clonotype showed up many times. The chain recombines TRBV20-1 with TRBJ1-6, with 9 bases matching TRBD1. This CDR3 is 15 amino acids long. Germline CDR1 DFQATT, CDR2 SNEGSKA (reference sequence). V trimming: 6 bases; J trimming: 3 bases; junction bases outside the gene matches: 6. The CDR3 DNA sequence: TGCAGTGCCCGGACAGGGGCCATCTATAATTCACCCCTCCACTTT. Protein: CSARTGAIYNSPLHF.

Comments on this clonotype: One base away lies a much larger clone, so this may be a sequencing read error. The CDR3 protein is CASSPRDRYYNEQYF. For the CDR3, the DNA is TGTGCCAGCAGCCCCCGGGACAGATATTACAATGAGCAGTACTTC. The chain joins TRBV7-8 to TRBJ2-1; TRBD1 aligns across 7 bases. The end of the DNA fits TRBJ2-7 better, so the J call may be wrong. Germline values: CDR1 SGHVS, CDR2 FQNEAQ. CDR3 length: 15 amino acids.

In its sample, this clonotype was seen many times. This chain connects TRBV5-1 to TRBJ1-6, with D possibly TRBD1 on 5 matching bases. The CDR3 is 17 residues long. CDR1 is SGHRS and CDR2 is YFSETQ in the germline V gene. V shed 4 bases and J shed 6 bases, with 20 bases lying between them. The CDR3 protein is CASSPEPGRRVNSPLHF. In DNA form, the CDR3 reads TGCGCCAGCAGCCCGGAACCGGGACGGCGCGTTAATTCACCCCTCCACTTT.

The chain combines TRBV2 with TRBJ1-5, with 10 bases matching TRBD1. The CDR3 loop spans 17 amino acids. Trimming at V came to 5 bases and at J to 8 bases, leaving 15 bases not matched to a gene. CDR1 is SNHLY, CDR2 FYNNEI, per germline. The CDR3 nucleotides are TGTGCCAGCAGTAAGGGACAGGGGAACCGACTCATCAAGCCCCAGCATTTT. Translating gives CASSKGQGNRLIKPQHF.

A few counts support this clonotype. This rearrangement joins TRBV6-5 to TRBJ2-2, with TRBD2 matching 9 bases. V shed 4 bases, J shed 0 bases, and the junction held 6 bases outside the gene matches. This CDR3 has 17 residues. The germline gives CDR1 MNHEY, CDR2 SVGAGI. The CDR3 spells CASSSLLAGSNTGELFF. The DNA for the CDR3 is TGTGCCAGCAGTTCTCTCCTAGCGGGATCGAACACCGGGGAGCTGTTTTTT.